A selection of T cell receptor beta chains follows, all from one sample in a study of CD8 T cells in ankylosing spondylitis. TCRdb redid the calling of the 5' RACE reads with MiXCR, one entry per CDR3 protein. The repertoire holds over 700,000 distinct CDR3 sequences, with 15% to 20% as singletons. The sequenced sample consisted of blood, either unsorted or a sorted T cell fraction (not recorded which). Receptors originate from a male donor with ankylosing spondylitis. The CDR3 runs from the conserved cysteine through the conserved F or W. Fields, in order: V gene, clone size, CDR3 length, D gene, J gene, CDR3 protein, CDR3 DNA. The D gene is left open where the match is weak. Size is stated for part of the rows, as once, few or many counts, or as a class when the clone is expanded.

TRBV20-1	NA	14	TRBD2	TRBJ2-7	CSASSASGGYEQYF	TGCAGTGCTAGTTCGGCTAGCGGGGGATACGAGCAGTACTTC
TRBV7-3	few	15	NA	TRBJ1-1	CASSSTGQKNTEAFF	TGTGCCAGCAGCTCCACAGGACAGAAGAACACTGAAGCTTTCTTT
TRBV15	NA	15	NA	TRBJ2-1	CATSSQADINNEQFF	TGTGCCACCAGCAGCCAAGCGGACATTAACAATGAGCAGTTCTTC
TRBV12-3/TRBV12-4	NA	14	NA	TRBJ1-3	CASTVLALGNTIYF	TGTGCCAGCACAGTTCTAGCTCTGGGGAACACCATATATTTT
TRBV20-1	few	16	TRBD2	TRBJ2-1	CSARDHWTSEYNEQFF	TGCAGTGCTAGAGATCATTGGACTAGCGAATACAATGAGCAGTTCTTC
TRBV7-7	few	15	TRBD1	TRBJ2-5	CASSLTDRGRETQYF	TGTGCCAGCAGCTTAACGGACAGGGGGCGAGAGACCCAGTACTTC
TRBV5-1	few	14	NA	TRBJ1-5	CASSLPRGDQPQHF	TGCGCCAGCAGCTTGCCAAGGGGGGATCAGCCCCAGCATTTT
TRBV2	NA	12	NA	TRBJ1-1	CASSPMDAEAFF	TGTGCCAGCAGCCCAATGGACGCTGAAGCTTTCTTT
TRBV27	few	14	NA	TRBJ2-3	CASSPFEGRNTQYF	TGTGCCAGCAGTCCGTTTGAAGGGAGAAATACGCAGTATTTT
TRBV2	many	14	NA	TRBJ2-7	CASSELPRSYEQYF	TGTGCCAGCAGTGAACTCCCCAGGAGCTACGAGCAGTACTTC
TRBV20-1	few	18	TRBD1	TRBJ2-1	CSARGRRAGTGIQWEQFF	TGCAGTGCTAGAGGACGGCGTGCGGGGACAGGCATACAATGGGAGCAGTTCTTC
TRBV14	NA	14	NA	TRBJ2-5	CASSQWQGQETQYF	TGTGCCAGCAGCCAATGGCAGGGCCAAGAGACCCAGTACTTC
TRBV7-8	NA	13	TRBD2	TRBJ2-3	CASSLSSGNTQYF	TGTGCCAGCAGCCTATCGAGCGGGAATACGCAGTATTTT
TRBV6-1	NA	15	NA	TRBJ1-6	CASGAGQNYNSPLHF	TGTGCCAGCGGTGCAGGACAGAACTATAATTCACCCCTCCACTTT
TRBV10-3	many	12	NA	TRBJ2-7	CAISPTGFVQYF	TGTGCCATCAGTCCCACAGGGTTCGTGCAGTACTTC
TRBV7-8	few	14	NA	TRBJ2-1	CASSQGGLYNEQFF	TGTGCCAGCAGCCAAGGGGGACTGTACAATGAGCAGTTCTTC
TRBV29-1	NA	13	TRBD2	TRBJ2-5	CSVEVAGAENQYF	TGCAGCGTTGAGGTAGCGGGGGCCGAGAACCAGTACTTC
TRBV12-5	NA	16	NA	TRBJ1-3	CASGFLGSRDGNTIYF	TGTGCTAGTGGTTTCCTCGGGAGTCGGGATGGAAACACCATATATTTT
TRBV7-2	NA	15	TRBD2	TRBJ2-7	CASSLRTSVGDEQYF	TGTGCCAGCAGCTTAAGGACTAGCGTAGGAGACGAGCAGTACTTC
TRBV5-6	few	15	NA	TRBJ1-1	CASSPSSGVDTEAFF	TGTGCCAGCAGCCCTTCCTCAGGGGTTGACACTGAAGCTTTCTTT
TRBV5-1	NA	16	NA	TRBJ2-3	CASSPGSRPDTDTQYF	TGCGCCAGCAGCCCGGGGAGTAGGCCGGACACAGATACGCAGTATTTT
TRBV20-1	NA	14	NA	TRBJ1-5	CSARERVRNQPQHF	TGCAGTGCTAGGGAAAGGGTCCGCAATCAGCCCCAGCATTTT
TRBV24-1	NA	16	TRBD1	TRBJ2-3	CATSDAGTAFTDTQYF	TGTGCCACCAGTGATGCCGGGACAGCCTTTACAGATACGCAGTATTTT